The rows below give T cell receptor beta chains drawn from one sample of a study of spatial heterogeneity in lung cancer. A single record per CDR3 protein comes from TCRdb applying MiXCR to the 5' RACE reads. The table shows 20,000 to 25,000 distinct CDR3 sequences, with approximately 2.8% occurring only once. Here the sequenced sample was lung tumor tissue, taken at surgery. All receptors derive from a male donor with early-stage non-small cell lung cancer. Both conserved end residues are part of each CDR3. The order of the fields is clone size, V gene, D gene, CDR3 length, J gene, CDR3 DNA, CDR3 protein. A D gene is named only where the DNA matches it firmly. The size field reads once, few or many counts, or a class when the clone is expanded.

many	TRBV4-1	NA	18	TRBJ2-1	TGCGCCAGCAGCCAAGATTTTGAGTTCGGAGTGGCGAACAATGAGCAGTTCTTC	CASSQDFEFGVANNEQFF
many	TRBV7-2	NA	17	TRBJ2-2	TGTGCCAGCAGCTTACCCGGACAGTCTGCATCCACCGGGGAGCTGTTTTTT	CASSLPGQSASTGELFF
many	TRBV20-1	NA	15	TRBJ1-5	TGCAGTGCTAGTTTCGGGTCCTATAGCAATCAGCCCCAGCATTTT	CSASFGSYSNQPQHF
many	TRBV25-1	TRBD1	14	TRBJ2-7	TGTGCCAGCAGCGGGACAGAAAATCCCTACGAGCAGTACTTC	CASSGTENPYEQYF
many	TRBV12-3/TRBV12-4	NA	12	TRBJ1-2	TGTGCCAGCAACCACGGGGACTATGGCTACACCTTC	CASNHGDYGYTF
many	TRBV9	NA	12	TRBJ2-1	TGTGCCAGCAGCGCCAGGGGCGGTGAGCAGTTCTTC	CASSARGGEQFF
many	TRBV11-2	NA	15	TRBJ2-2	TGTGCCAGCAGCTTTGGCACAACGAACACCGGGGAGCTGTTTTTT	CASSFGTTNTGELFF
many	TRBV19	TRBD2	16	TRBJ2-5	TGTGCCAGTAGTATAGGACTAGCGGGGGATCAAGAGACCCAGTACTTC	CASSIGLAGDQETQYF
many	TRBV9	NA	15	TRBJ2-2	TGTGCCAGCAGCTTCGGCGGACTGGCCACCGGGGAGCTGTTTTTT	CASSFGGLATGELFF
few	TRBV6-1	NA	16	TRBJ2-3	TGTGCCAGCAGTCCCCAGGGAGAGCGATTAACAGATACGCAGTATTTT	CASSPQGERLTDTQYF
many	TRBV7-2	NA	13	TRBJ2-7	TGTGCCAGCCAATCGGGGGGCGCGTACGAGCAGTACTTC	CASQSGGAYEQYF
many	TRBV6-6	NA	14	TRBJ1-1	TGTGCCAGCAGCCCGGGACAAATGAACACTGAAGCTTTCTTT	CASSPGQMNTEAFF
many	TRBV23-1	NA	13	TRBJ2-5	TGCGCCAGCAGTCGTCCTGGTGAAGAGACCCAGTACTTC	CASSRPGEETQYF
many	TRBV3-1	TRBD2	15	TRBJ2-7	TGTGCCAGCAGCCTTAGTAGCGGGGGCTCCTACGAGCAGTACTTC	CASSLSSGGSYEQYF
medium-sized	TRBV29-1	NA	12	TRBJ2-5	TGCAGCGTTGGGGACTCACAAGAGACCCAGTACTTC	CSVGDSQETQYF
many	TRBV14	NA	13	TRBJ2-3	TGTGCCAGCAGCCAATCTAGCGCCAGTCCGCAGTATTTT	CASSQSSASPQYF
many	TRBV24-1	NA	11	TRBJ2-3	TGTGCCACCAAGACTGGAGATACGCAGTATTTT	CATKTGDTQYF
many	TRBV2	NA	14	TRBJ2-2	TGTGCCAGCAGCCTTGACACCTACACCGGGGAGCTGTTTTTT	CASSLDTYTGELFF
many	TRBV3-1	TRBD2	15	TRBJ2-1	TGTGCCAGCAGCCAAGATCGGGGGGCCTACAATGAGCAGTTCTTC	CASSQDRGAYNEQFF
many	TRBV11-3	TRBD1	18	TRBJ2-5	TGTGCCAGCAGCTCACGCCGCGGACAGGGAGATTTTGGGGAGACCCAGTACTTC	CASSSRRGQGDFGETQYF
many	TRBV2	NA	11	TRBJ1-4	TGTGCCAGCAAAATTAATGAAAAACTGTTTTTT	CASKINEKLFF
many	TRBV20-1	NA	16	TRBJ2-3	TGCAGTGCGCCGCCCCGACTAGTCTCTAGCACAGATACGCAGTATTTT	CSAPPRLVSSTDTQYF
many	TRBV5-1	NA	12	TRBJ1-2	TGCGCCAGCAGCCAGGGGACCTATGGCTACACCTTC	CASSQGTYGYTF